Below, 10 T cell receptor beta chains from the same sample are listed, as sequenced in a study of PD-1 blockade in classical Hodgkin lymphoma. Clones were sequenced by immunoSEQ multiplex PCR, and TCRdb holds only the in-frame ones, with some missing. The data hold tens of thousands of clones, with about 90% observed a single time. Indicated time point: cycle 4 day 1 (C4D1), after 6 weeks of nivolumab. Every one of the patients relapsed after autologous stem cell transplantation (brentuximab vedotin exposure was variable). Sequenced material: peripheral blood mononuclear cells (PBMCs), taken before the fourth cycle of nivolumab. The receptor source for this set is a human donor with classical Hodgkin lymphoma.

The chain joins TRBV4-1 to TRBJ2-1, with TRBD1 matching over 8 bases. The CDR3 totals 14 residues. V was pared by 5 bases and J by 8 bases, with 8 bases of the junction left unmatched. Germline V gene sequence: CDR1 MGHRA, CDR2 YSYEKL. As DNA, the CDR3 is TGCGCCAGCAGCGAATATTCAGGGGGCGATGAGCAGTTCTTC. Translation gives CASSEYSGGDEQFF.

The V gene is TRBV25-1, the J gene TRBJ2-3; no clear D gene. There are 12 residues in the CDR3. From germline, CDR1 is MGHDK and CDR2 SYGVNS. V lost 4 bases and J lost 5, with 7 bases in between. This CDR3 reads CASSVPGDTQYF. DNA for the CDR3: TGTGCCAGCAGTGTCCCCGGAGATACGCAGTATTTT.

The chain is built from TRBV7-9 and TRBJ2-3, with 10 bases identical to TRBD1. V shed 4 bases and J 5 bases; nucleotides not matched to a gene: 6. The CDR3 has 15 amino acids. Germline CDR1 and CDR2: SEHNR and FQNEAQ (reference sequence). The CDR3 coding sequence is TGTGCCAGCAGCTCCGGGACAGGGGTGATAGATACGCAGTATTTT. Amino acid sequence: CASSSGTGVIDTQYF.

CDR3 in DNA: TGCGCCAGCAGCTTCAGGGTAGACGACCAAGAGACCCAGTACTTC. Residues: CASSFRVDDQETQYF. The rearrangement uses TRBV5-1 and TRBJ2-5; a weak D match, TRBD1 (5 bases). V gave up 2 bases and J gave up 0 bases, with 11 bases separating them. Germline CDR1 SGHRS, CDR2 YFSETQ. The CDR3 is 15 amino acids.

The gene calls are TRBV2 and TRBJ2-1; a weak D match, TRBD1 (6 bases). CDR1 is SNHLY, CDR2 FYNNEI, per germline. The CDR3 sequence is 14 residues long. Trimming took off 11 bases at V and 3 bases at J, with 17 bases between the two ends. CDR3 amino acids: CADRDNGIYNEQFF. In DNA form, the CDR3 reads TGTGCCGACCGGGACAACGGGATCTACAATGAGCAGTTCTTC.

The V and J genes are TRBV13 and TRBJ1-1; D is ambiguous. Trimming left V 6 bases short and J 9 bases short, with 17 bases between. The CDR3 runs 13 residues. Germline V lookup: CDR1 PRHDT, CDR2 FYEKMQ (reference sequence). This CDR3 reads CASRIIIRVKAFF. CDR3 nucleotides: TGTGCCAGCAGAATAATCATCCGCGTGAAAGCTTTCTTT.

V gene TRBV19 combines with J gene TRBJ2-5; D not certain. The V gene's germline CDR1 is LNHDA and CDR2 SQIVND (reference sequence). The CDR3 sequence is 12 residues long. The V gene lost 4 bases and the J gene lost 2 bases, with 5 bases spanning the gap. CDR3 coding DNA: TGTGCCAGTAGTACGGATCAAGAGACCCAGTACTTC. Translated: CASSTDQETQYF.

The chain uses TRBV5-1 and TRBJ1-2; the D is unclear. This CDR3 comprises 11 residues. Germline values: CDR1 SGHRS, CDR2 YFSETQ. V was pared by 6 bases and J by 6 bases, with 9 bases between. The CDR3 loop reads CASTEGHGYTF. DNA of the CDR3: TGCGCCAGCACAGAGGGCCATGGCTACACCTTC.

This clone was seen only once. The chain is built from TRBV9 and TRBJ2-7; 7 bases line up with TRBD1. The CDR3 consists of 12 residues. V lost 3 bases, J lost 4 bases, and 1 base stayed unmatched. The germline gives CDR1 SGDLS, CDR2 YYNGEE. The CDR3 is CASSATGYEQYF. The CDR3 DNA sequence: TGTGCCAGCAGCGCGACAGGGTACGAGCAGTACTTC.

This sequence joins TRBV2 and TRBJ2-3; tentative D call: TRBD1 (6 bases). The CDR3 length is 15 residues. V lost 7 bases, J lost 2 bases, and 16 bases lay in between. Germline V gene data show CDR1 as SNHLY and CDR2 as FYNNEI. CDR3 region: CASIPGTTNTDTQYF. In DNA, the CDR3 is TGTGCCAGCATCCCAGGGACAACTAACACAGATACGCAGTATTTT. Combining the CDR3 with reference TRBV2 and TRBJ2-3 gives the whole variable domain EPEVTQTPSHQVTQMGQEVILRCVPISNHLYFYWYRQILGQKVEFLVSFYNNEISEKSEIFDDQFSVERPDGSNFTLKIRSTKLEDSAMYFCASIPGTTNTDTQYFGPGTRLTVL.